A selection of T cell receptor beta chains follows, all from one sample in a study of blood T cell repertoires in COVID-19. Sequencing was performed with immunoSEQ multiplex PCR; in TCRdb, only in-frame clones are kept and a portion is missing. The data contain tens of thousands of clones, about 88% of them singletons. Sequenced material: peripheral blood. These receptors were obtained from a man in his 60s with active COVID-19. Both conserved end residues are part of each CDR3. The D gene is left open where the match is weak.

D,V,CDR3
TRBD1,TRBV28,CASNKSRQGPSPLHF
TRBD1,TRBV5-1,CASSPDRGQYEQYF
TRBD2,TRBV18,CASSPSSGYYEQYF
TRBD2,TRBV2,CASSEALGGREDF
TRBD1,TRBV10-3,CAISPQGMGEQYF
NA,TRBV7-2,CASSLAGRVTGELFF
TRBD2,TRBV2,CASSVPSGLPGANEQFF
TRBD1,TRBV11-1,CASSPGGNTEAFF
NA,TRBV29-1,CSVEGTDNEQYF
NA,TRBV7-3,CASSSPSFNEQFF
NA,TRBV4-3,CASSQSRDSGNTIYF
NA,TRBV3-1/TRBV3-2,CASSHRVGEQYF
TRBD1,TRBV29-1,CSAPDRGEVETQYF
TRBD2,TRBV3-1/TRBV3-2,CASSYRAGGQGETQYF
TRBD1,TRBV4-3,CASSQRTGGTEAFF
TRBD2,TRBV28,CASSPPLAGAYEQYF
NA,TRBV7-2,CASSLERRNYGYTF
TRBD1,TRBV7-3,CASSLTTGAGELFF
TRBD2,TRBV7-9,CASSLALAGVEEQYF
TRBD1,TRBV4-1,CASSQNRGLNQPQHF
TRBD2,TRBV27,CASSWARLAGGKHQAYEQYF
NA,TRBV6-6,CASSALPDEQFF
TRBD1,TRBV19,CASLQQGANTGELFF
TRBD1,TRBV5-1,CASSPVPGQGWNTEAFF
TRBD2,TRBV5-6,CASSFFGTSGGNEQFF
TRBD1,TRBV11-2,CASSRPPLRDRGSLHF
NA,TRBV15,CATSREGGRKNEKLFF
TRBD1,TRBV5-6,CASSLSTGFPYEQYF
NA,TRBV7-9,CASRSPNTGELFF
TRBD2,TRBV9,CASSVGASGRGRETQYF
TRBD2,TRBV15,CATSSKTSGTVTGELFF
TRBD1,TRBV4-3,CASSQDGQGTPGELFF
TRBD2,TRBV7-8,CASSPTSGDYEQYF
TRBD1,TRBV7-8,CASSLDRVNHEQYF
NA,TRBV10-3,CATASDSTDTQYF
TRBD2,TRBV3-1/TRBV3-2,CASSQGRLAGADEQFF
NA,TRBV7-2,CASSLDLYEQYF
NA,TRBV5-1,CASSLQGRDTEAFF
TRBD2,TRBV5-1,CASSLSVSGLAGLVADTQYF
NA,TRBV5-1,CALQGHSGNTIYF
NA,TRBV10-3,CAISESAGSGANVLTF
NA,TRBV5-5,CASSFLAGEGLRNEQFF
TRBD2,TRBV5-4,CASSLEPPGSGRLIYEQYF
NA,TRBV9,CASSGPGRGEQFF